One sample yielded the 6 T cell receptor beta chains listed below, sequenced in a study of T-cell memory formation after mild COVID-19. TCRdb re-called the 5' RACE reads with MiXCR, one entry per CDR3 protein. The sample consists of 470,000 or so distinct CDR3 sequences, 20% to 25% of them appearing once. The sequenced sample was PBMCs or a T cell subset sorted from them (not recorded which). The receptors here all came from an adult woman who had mild COVID-19 (a few samples of this study predate the infection). Cell type and time point are not known.

The chain has TRBV7-2 and TRBJ2-5, with D possibly TRBD2 on 6 matching bases. The germline CDR1 and CDR2 sequences are SGHTA and FQGNSA. The CDR3 length is 16 residues. With 3 bases removed from V and 5 bases from J, the gap between germline ends came to 19 bases. For the CDR3, the DNA is TGTGCCAGCAGCTTTGTAACCGGTGGGGGGATCGAGACCCAGTACTTC. This codes for CASSFVTGGGIETQYF.

The V gene is TRBV7-3, the J gene TRBJ2-2, with unresolved D. CDR1 and CDR2 from the germline V gene are SGHTA and FQGTGA. CDR3 length: 14 residues. Deletions cut 2 bases from V and 8 bases from J, with 12 bases between. The DNA of the CDR3 is TGTGCCAGCAGCTTAGGGCCGGCAGCTGGGGAGCTGTTTTTT. Protein product: CASSLGPAAGELFF.

The chain recombines TRBV25-1 with TRBJ1-5, with D perhaps TRBD1 (5 bases). The CDR3 length is 9 residues. Germline V CDR1 and CDR2: MGHDK, SYGVNS. This CDR3 is CAGAKPQHF. The CDR3 bases are TGTGCAGGGGCTAAGCCCCAGCATTTT.

This chain joins TRBV7-8 and TRBJ1-5; D call uncertain. The CDR3 is 14 amino acids. V dropped 0 bases and J dropped 6 bases, with 9 bases sitting between them. Germline V gene data show CDR1 as SGHVS and CDR2 as FQNEAQ. As DNA, the CDR3 is TGTGCCAGCAGCTTAGCTGTTGTTGGTCAGCCCCAGCATTTT. Its translation: CASSLAVVGQPQHF.

This clonotype was seen more than once but under ten times. This rearrangement joins TRBV2 to TRBJ1-1; D unresolved. V lost 4 bases, J lost 5 bases, and 8 bases lay in between. This CDR3 spans 12 amino acids. CDR1 and CDR2 (germline): SNHLY, FYNNEI. Here the CDR3 DNA reads TGTGCCAGCAGTGCAGTTGCGACTGAAGCTTTCTTT. This codes for CASSAVATEAFF.

The V gene is TRBV19, the J gene TRBJ2-1, with a tentative D call TRBD2 (5 bases). Looked up from germline, CDR1 is LNHDA and CDR2 is SQIVND (reference sequence). The CDR3 consists of 13 residues. The V end was cut by 3 bases, the J end by 8 bases, with 11 bases between. The chain's CDR3 is CASSIPSGDEQFF. The CDR3 nucleotides read TGTGCCAGTAGTATCCCTTCCGGGGATGAGCAGTTCTTC.